These 2 T cell receptor beta chains were all obtained from the same sample, sequenced in a study of spatial heterogeneity in lung cancer. The time point here: sample taken at primary tumor resection. Unsorted samples of tumor, nontumor lung or frozen PBMC had their whole RNA sequenced. TCRdb processed the 5' RACE reads anew with MiXCR; each CDR3 protein has one entry. The table has 50,000 or so distinct CDR3 sequences, 12% seen once. The source was PBMCs, collected at surgery. The source is a female donor with early-stage non-small cell lung cancer.

This clonotype was seen ten or more times. The chain is built from TRBV3-1 and TRBJ2-1, with D possibly being TRBD2 (6 bases). Germline V gene sequence: CDR1 LGHDT, CDR2 YNNKEL (reference sequence). V was trimmed by 8 bases and J by 0 bases, leaving 8 bases between them. The CDR3 covers 13 residues. The CDR3 sequence is CASSGLSYNEQFF. The CDR3 DNA reads TGTGCCAGCTCGGGACTCTCCTACAATGAGCAGTTCTTC.

The CDR3 nucleotides read TGTGCCAGCAGTATTCTTCGGTTAGAGCAGTACTTC. Its translation: CASSILRLEQYF. The chain links TRBV28 to TRBJ2-7; D gene unclear. The CDR3 spans 12 residues. The germline CDR1 and CDR2 sequences are MDHEN and SYDVKM. V lost 5 bases, J lost 7 bases, and 12 bases lay in between.